These 4 T cell receptor beta chains were all obtained from the same sample, sequenced in a study of cytomegalovirus exposure and HLA in healthy donors. 13 Jbeta primers and 60 Vbeta primers were used for the PCR. Measured with immunoSEQ multiplex PCR; TCRdb has only the in-frame clones, and not every one. The sample records over 100,000 clones, roughly 8.8% being singletons. Sequenced material: PBMCs. The receptors derive from a woman between 40 and 55 years old in good health and CMV-seropositive.

This chain links TRBV5-4 with TRBJ2-1; 12 bases fit TRBD1. Germline lookup yields CDR1 SGHNT and CDR2 YYREEE (reference sequence). This CDR3 has 16 amino acids. V trimming: 0 bases; J trimming: 5 bases; junction bases outside the gene matches: 3. The CDR3 DNA reads TGTGCCAGCAGCTTGGGGGGACAGGGGGCCAACAATGAGCAGTTCTTC. Amino acids: CASSLGGQGANNEQFF.

The chain employs TRBV29-1 and TRBJ2-7; perhaps TRBD2 as D (5 bases). Trimming removed 7 bases from V and 3 bases from J, with 13 bases in between. This CDR3 region has 12 residues. The V gene's germline CDR1 is SQVTM and CDR2 ANQGSEA. The chain's CDR3 is CSAGGRNYEQYF. The DNA for the CDR3 is TGCAGCGCTGGAGGTAGAAACTACGAGCAGTACTTC.

This clone has only a few counts. The chain carries TRBV7-7 and TRBJ1-5; D remains unclear. This CDR3 has 15 amino acids. V was shortened by 2 bases and J by 5 bases, with 13 bases between the two germline ends. The germline V gene has CDR1 SSHAT and CDR2 FNYEAQ (reference sequence). This CDR3 is CASSLLRERDQPQHF. DNA for the CDR3: TGTGCCAGCAGCTTACTCCGGGAACGTGATCAGCCCCAGCATTTT.

J is TRBJ2-7 and V is TRBV7-6; D is perhaps TRBD2 (5 bases). Trimming removed 6 bases from V and 5 bases from J, with 17 bases in between. The germline gives CDR1 SGHVS, CDR2 FNYEAQ. CDR3 length: 14 amino acids. DNA for the CDR3: TGTGCCAGCAGTCAATCGGGTAGTAGCGACGAGCAGTACTTC. Encoded protein: CASSQSGSSDEQYF. The full variable domain, in which reference TRBV7-6 and TRBJ2-7 provide the parts outside the CDR3, is GAGVSQSPRYKVTKRGQDVALRCDPISGHVSLYWYRQALGQGPEFLTYFNYEAQQDKSGLPNDRFSAERPEGSISTLTIQRTEQRDSAMYRCASSQSGSSDEQYFGPGTRLTVT.